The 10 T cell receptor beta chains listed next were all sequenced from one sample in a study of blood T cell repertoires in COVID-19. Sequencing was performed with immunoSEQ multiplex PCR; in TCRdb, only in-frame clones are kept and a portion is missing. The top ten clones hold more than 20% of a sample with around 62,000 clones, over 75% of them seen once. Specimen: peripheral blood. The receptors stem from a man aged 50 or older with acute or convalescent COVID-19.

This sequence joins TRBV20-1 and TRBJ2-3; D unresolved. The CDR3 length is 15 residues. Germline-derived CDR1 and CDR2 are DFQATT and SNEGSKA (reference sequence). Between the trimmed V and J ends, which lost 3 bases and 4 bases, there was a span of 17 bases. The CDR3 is CSASSLVGYSDTQYF. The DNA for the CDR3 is TGCAGTGCTAGTAGCCTAGTAGGCTACTCAGATACGCAGTATTTT.

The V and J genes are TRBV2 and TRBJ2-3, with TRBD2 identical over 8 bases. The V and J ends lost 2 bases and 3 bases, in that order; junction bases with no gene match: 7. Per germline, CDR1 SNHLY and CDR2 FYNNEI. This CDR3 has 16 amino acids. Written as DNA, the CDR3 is TGTGCCAGCAGTGAAACGGACGGGGGGGCTACAGATACGCAGTATTTT. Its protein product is CASSETDGGATDTQYF.

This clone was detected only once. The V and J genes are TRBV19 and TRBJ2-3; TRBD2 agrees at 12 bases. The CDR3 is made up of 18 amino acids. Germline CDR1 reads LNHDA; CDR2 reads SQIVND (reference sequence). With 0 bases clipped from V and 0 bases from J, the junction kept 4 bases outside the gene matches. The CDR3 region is CASSIDLGTSGSTDTQYF. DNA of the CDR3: TGTGCCAGTAGTATAGATCTCGGGACTAGCGGGAGCACAGATACGCAGTATTTT.

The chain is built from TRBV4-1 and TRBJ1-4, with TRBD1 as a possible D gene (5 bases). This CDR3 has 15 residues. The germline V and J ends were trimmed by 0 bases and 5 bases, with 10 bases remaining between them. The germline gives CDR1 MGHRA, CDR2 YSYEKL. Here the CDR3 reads CASSQDGAGNEKLFF. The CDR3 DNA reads TGCGCCAGCAGCCAAGATGGGGCAGGGAATGAAAAACTGTTTTTT.

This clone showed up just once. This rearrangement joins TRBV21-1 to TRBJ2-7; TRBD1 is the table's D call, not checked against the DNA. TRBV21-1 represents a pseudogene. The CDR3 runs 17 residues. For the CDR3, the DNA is TGTGCCAGCAGTTGTAGTGGGAGCCCCGGGACACCCTACGAGCAGTACTTC. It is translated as CASSCSGSPGTPYEQYF.

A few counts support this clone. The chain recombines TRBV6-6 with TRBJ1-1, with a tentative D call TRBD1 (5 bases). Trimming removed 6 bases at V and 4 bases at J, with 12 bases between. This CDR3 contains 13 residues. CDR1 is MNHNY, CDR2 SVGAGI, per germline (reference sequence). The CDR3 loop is CASSPIRGTEAFF. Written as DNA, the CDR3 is TGTGCCAGCAGCCCAATTAGGGGCACTGAAGCTTTCTTT.

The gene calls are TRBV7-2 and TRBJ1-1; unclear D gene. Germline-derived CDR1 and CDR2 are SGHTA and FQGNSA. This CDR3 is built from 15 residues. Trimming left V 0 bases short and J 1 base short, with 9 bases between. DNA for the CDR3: TGTGCCAGCAGCTTAGCTCCACTATCGAACACTGAAGCTTTCTTT. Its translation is CASSLAPLSNTEAFF. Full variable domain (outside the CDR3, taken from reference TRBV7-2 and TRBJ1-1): GAGVSQSPSNKVTEKGKDVELRCDPISGHTALYWYRQSLGQGLEFLIYFQGNSAPDKSGLPSDRFSAERTGGSVSTLTIQRTQQEDSAVYLCASSLAPLSNTEAFFGQGTRLTVV.

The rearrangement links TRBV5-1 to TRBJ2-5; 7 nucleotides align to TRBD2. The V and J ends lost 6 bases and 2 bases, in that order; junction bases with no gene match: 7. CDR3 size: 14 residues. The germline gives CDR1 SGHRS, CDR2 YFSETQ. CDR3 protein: CASTSGGSQETQYF. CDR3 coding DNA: TGCGCCAGCACCTCCGGGGGGTCGCAAGAGACCCAGTACTTC.

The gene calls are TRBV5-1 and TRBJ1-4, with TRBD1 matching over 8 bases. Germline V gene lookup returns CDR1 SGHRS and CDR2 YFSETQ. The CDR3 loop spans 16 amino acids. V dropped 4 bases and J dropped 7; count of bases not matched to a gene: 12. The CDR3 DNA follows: TGCGCCAGCAGCACCGGGACAGGCGACTCGGGTGAAAAACTGTTTTTT. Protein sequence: CASSTGTGDSGEKLFF. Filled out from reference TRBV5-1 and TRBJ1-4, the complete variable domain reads KAGVTQTPRYLIKTRGQQVTLSCSPISGHRSVSWYQQTPGQGLQFLFEYFSETQRNKGNFPGRFSGRQFSNSRSEMNVSTLELGDSALYLCASSTGTGDSGEKLFFGSGTQLSVL.

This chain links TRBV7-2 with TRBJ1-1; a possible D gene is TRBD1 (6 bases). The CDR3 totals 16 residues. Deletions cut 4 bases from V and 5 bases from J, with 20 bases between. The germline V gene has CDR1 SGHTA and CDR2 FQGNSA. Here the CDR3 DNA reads TGTGCCAGCAGCTGGAGGTGGGGGCGGAATGGTACTGAAGCTTTCTTT. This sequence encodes CASSWRWGRNGTEAFF.